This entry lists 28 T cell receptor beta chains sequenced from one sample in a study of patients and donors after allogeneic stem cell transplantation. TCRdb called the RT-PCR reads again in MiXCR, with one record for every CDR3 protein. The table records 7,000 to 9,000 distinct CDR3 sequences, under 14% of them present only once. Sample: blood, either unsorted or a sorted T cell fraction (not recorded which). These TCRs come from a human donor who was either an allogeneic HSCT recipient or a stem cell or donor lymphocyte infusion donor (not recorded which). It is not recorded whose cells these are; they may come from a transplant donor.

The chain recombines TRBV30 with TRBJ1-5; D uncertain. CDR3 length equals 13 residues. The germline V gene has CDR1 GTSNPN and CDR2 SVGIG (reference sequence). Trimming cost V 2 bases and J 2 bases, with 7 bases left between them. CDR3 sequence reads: CAWSRAGNQPQHF. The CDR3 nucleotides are TGTGCCTGGAGTCGGGCCGGCAATCAGCCCCAGCATTTT.

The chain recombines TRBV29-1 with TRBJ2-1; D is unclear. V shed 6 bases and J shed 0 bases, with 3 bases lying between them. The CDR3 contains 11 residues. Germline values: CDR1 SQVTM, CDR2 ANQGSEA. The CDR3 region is CSVGSYNEQFF. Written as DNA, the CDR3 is TGCAGCGTGGGCTCCTACAATGAGCAGTTCTTC.

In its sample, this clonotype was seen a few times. This CDR3 reads CASSLDGLPEGGYTF. CDR3 DNA: TGCGCCAGCAGCTTGGACGGGTTACCGGAGGGAGGCTACACCTTC. The chain recombines TRBV5-1 with TRBJ1-2; no clear D. There are 15 residues in the CDR3. The V end lost 0 bases, the J end lost 8 bases, and 17 bases lay between the germline ends. Germline V CDR1 and CDR2: SGHRS, YFSETQ.

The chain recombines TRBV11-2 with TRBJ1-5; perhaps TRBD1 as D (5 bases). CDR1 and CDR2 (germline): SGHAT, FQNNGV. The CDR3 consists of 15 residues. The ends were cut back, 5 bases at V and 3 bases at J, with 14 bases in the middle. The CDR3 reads CASSLRAGPNQPQHF. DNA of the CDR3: TGTGCCAGCAGCCTAAGAGCAGGGCCCAATCAGCCCCAGCATTTT.

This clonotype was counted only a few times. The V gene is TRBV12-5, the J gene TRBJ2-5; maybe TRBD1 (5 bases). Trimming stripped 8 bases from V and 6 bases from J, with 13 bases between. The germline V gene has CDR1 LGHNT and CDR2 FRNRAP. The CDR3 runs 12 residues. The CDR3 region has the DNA TGTGCTAGTCTCGAGCAGGGTCAGACCCAGTACTTC. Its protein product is CASLEQGQTQYF.

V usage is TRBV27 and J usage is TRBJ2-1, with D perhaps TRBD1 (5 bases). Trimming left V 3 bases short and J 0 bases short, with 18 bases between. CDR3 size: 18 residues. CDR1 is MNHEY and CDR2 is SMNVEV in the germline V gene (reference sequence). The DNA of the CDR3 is TGTGCCAGCAGTTTTTTAAGGGCAGGGATGAGCTCCTACAATGAGCAGTTCTTC. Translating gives CASSFLRAGMSSYNEQFF.

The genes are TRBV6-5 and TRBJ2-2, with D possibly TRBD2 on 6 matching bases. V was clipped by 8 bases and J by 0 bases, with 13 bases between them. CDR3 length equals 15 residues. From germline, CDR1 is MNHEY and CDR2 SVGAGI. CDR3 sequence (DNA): TGTGCCAGCTGCCGGGGGAATACGAACACCGGGGAGCTGTTTTTT. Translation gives CASCRGNTNTGELFF.

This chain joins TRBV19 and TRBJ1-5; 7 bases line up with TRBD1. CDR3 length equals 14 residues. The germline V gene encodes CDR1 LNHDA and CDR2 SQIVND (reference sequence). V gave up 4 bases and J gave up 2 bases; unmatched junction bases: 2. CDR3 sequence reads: CASSTGQGNQPQHF. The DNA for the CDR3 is TGTGCCAGTAGTACAGGACAGGGCAATCAGCCCCAGCATTTT.

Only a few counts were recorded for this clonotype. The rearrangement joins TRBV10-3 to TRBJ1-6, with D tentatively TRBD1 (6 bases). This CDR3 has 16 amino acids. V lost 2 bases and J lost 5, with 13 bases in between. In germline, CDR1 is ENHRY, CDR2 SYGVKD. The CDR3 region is CAISEPRGRHNSPLHF. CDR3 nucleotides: TGTGCCATCAGTGAGCCCAGGGGTCGGCATAATTCACCCCTCCACTTT.

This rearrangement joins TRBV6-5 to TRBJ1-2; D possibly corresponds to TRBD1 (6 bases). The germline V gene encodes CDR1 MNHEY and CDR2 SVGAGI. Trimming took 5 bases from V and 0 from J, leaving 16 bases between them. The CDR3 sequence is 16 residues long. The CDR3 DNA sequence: TGTGCCAGCAGTCGTCAAAGCAGGGGAGCTAACTATGGCTACACCTTC. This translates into CASSRQSRGANYGYTF.

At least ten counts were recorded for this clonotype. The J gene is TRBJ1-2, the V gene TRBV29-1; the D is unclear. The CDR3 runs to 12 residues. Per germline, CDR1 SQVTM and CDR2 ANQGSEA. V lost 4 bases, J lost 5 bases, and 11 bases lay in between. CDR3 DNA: TGCAGCGTTGCGACGACCGTATATGGCTACACCTTC. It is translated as CSVATTVYGYTF.

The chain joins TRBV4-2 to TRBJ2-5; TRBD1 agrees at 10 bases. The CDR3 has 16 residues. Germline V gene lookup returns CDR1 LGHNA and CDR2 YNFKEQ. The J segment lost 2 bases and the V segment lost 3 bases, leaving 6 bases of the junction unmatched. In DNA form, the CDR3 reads TGTGCCAGCAGCCATATTCGGGGACAGGGGCAAGAGACCCAGTACTTC. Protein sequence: CASSHIRGQGQETQYF.

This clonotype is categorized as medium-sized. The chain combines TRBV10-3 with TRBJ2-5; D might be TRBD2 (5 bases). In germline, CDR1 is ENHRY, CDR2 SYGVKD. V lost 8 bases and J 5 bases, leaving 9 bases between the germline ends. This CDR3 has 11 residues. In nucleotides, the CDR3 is TGTGCCATCGGAGGCCCTGAGACCCAGTACTTC. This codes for CAIGGPETQYF.

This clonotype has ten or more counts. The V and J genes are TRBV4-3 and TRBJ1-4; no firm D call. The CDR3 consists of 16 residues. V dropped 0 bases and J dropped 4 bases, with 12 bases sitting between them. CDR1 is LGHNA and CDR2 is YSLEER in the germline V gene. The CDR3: CASSQEGGKDNEKLFF. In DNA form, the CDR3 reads TGCGCCAGCAGCCAAGAGGGAGGCAAAGATAATGAAAAACTGTTTTTT.

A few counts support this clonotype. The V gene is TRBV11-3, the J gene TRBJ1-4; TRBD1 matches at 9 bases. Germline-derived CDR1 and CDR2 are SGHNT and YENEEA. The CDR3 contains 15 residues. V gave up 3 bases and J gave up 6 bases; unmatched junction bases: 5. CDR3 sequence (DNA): TGTGCCAGCAGCTTGGCACAGGGGGCGCATGAAAAACTGTTTTTT. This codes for CASSLAQGAHEKLFF.

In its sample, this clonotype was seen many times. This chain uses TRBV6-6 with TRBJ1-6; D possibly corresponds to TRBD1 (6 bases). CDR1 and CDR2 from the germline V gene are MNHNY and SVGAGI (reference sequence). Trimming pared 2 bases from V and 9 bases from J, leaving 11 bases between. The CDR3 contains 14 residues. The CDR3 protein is CASSYRGAASPLHF. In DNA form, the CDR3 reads TGTGCCAGCAGTTACCGGGGGGCTGCTTCACCCCTCCACTTT.

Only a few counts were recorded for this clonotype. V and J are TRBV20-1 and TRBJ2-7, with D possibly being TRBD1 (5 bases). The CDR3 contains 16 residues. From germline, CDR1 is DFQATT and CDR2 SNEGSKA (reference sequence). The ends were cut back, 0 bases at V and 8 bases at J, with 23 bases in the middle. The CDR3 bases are TGCAGTGCTAGAGATCCTCTTGGGTCGACAGATCTCCAGCAGTACTTC. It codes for CSARDPLGSTDLQQYF.

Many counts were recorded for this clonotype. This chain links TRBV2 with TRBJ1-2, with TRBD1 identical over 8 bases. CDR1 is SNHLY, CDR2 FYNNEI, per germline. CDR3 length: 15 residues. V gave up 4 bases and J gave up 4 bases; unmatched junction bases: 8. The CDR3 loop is CASSADRGRAYGYTF. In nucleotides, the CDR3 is TGTGCCAGCAGTGCCGACAGGGGCAGGGCCTATGGCTACACCTTC.

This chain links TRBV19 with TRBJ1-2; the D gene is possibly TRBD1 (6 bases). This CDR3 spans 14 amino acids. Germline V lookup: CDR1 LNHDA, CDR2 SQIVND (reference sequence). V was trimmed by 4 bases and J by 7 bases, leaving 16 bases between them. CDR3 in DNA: TGTGCCAGTAGTACTTGGCGGGGGGCGGCTGGCTACACCTTC. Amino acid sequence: CASSTWRGAAGYTF.

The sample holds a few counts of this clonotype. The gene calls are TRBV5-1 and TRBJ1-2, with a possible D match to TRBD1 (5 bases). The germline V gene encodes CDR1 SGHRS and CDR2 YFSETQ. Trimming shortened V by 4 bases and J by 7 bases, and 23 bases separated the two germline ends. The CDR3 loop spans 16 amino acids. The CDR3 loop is CASSLSLPFFQGGYTF. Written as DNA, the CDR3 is TGCGCCAGCAGCCTTTCTTTGCCCTTTTTTCAGGGTGGCTACACCTTC. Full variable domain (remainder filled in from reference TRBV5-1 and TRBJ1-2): KAGVTQTPRYLIKTRGQQVTLSCSPISGHRSVSWYQQTPGQGLQFLFEYFSETQRNKGNFPGRFSGRQFSNSRSEMNVSTLELGDSALYLCASSLSLPFFQGGYTFGSGTRLTVV.

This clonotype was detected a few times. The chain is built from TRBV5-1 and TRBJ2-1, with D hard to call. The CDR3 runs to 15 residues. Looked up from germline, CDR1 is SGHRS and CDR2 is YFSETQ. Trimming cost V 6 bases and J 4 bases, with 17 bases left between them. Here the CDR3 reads CASTPLGSRYNEQFF. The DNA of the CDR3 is TGCGCCAGCACCCCTCTGGGTTCTCGGTACAATGAGCAGTTCTTC.

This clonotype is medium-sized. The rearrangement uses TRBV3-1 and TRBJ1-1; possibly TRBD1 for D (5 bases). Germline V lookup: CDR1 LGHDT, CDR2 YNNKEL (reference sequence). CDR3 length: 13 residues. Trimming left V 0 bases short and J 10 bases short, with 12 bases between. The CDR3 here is CASSQDSGVGAFF. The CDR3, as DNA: TGTGCCAGCAGCCAAGATTCGGGGGTTGGAGCTTTCTTT.

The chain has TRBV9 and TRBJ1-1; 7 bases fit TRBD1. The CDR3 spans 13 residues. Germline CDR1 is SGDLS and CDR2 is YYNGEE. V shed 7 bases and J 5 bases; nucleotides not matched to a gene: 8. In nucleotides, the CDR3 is TGTGCCAGCGGCAACAGGGGTGGAACTGAAGCTTTCTTT. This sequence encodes CASGNRGGTEAFF.

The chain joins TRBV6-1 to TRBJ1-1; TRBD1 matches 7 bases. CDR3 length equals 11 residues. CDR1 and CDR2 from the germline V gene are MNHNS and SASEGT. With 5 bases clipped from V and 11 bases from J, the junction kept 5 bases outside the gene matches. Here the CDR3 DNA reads TGTGCCAGCAGTATGACAGGGAGGGCTTTCTTT. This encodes CASSMTGRAFF.

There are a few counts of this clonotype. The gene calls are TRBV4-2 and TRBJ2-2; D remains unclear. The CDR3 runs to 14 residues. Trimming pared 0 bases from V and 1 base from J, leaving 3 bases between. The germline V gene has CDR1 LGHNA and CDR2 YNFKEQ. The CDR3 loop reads CASSQEGNTGELFF. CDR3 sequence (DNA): TGTGCCAGCAGCCAAGAGGGGAACACCGGGGAGCTGTTTTTT.

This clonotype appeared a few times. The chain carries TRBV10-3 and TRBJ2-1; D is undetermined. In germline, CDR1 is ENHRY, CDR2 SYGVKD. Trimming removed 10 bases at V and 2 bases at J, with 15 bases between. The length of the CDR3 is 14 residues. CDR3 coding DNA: TGTGCCACCTGGCCTGGAACAACCTACAATGAGCAGTTCTTC. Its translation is CATWPGTTYNEQFF.

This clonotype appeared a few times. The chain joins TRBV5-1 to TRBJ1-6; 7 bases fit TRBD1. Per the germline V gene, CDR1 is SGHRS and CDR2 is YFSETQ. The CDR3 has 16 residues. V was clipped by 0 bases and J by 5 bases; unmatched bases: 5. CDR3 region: CASSLGGTVDNSPLHF. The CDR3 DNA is TGCGCCAGCAGCTTGGGAGGGACAGTGGATAATTCACCCCTCCACTTT. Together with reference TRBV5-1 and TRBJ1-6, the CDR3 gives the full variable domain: KAGVTQTPRYLIKTRGQQVTLSCSPISGHRSVSWYQQTPGQGLQFLFEYFSETQRNKGNFPGRFSGRQFSNSRSEMNVSTLELGDSALYLCASSLGGTVDNSPLHFGNGTRLTVT.

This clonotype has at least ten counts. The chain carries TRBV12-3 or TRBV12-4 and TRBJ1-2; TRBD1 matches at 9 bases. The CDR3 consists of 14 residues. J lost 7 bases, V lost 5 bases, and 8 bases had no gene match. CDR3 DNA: TGTGCCAGCAGTCCGGGACAGGGAAAGGGTGGCTACACCTTC. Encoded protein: CASSPGQGKGGYTF.